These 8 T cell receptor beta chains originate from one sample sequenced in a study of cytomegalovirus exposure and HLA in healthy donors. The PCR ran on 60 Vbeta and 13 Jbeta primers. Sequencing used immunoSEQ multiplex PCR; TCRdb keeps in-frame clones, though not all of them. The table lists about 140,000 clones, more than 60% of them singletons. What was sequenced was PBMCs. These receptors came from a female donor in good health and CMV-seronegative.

The CDR3, as DNA: TGTGCCAGCAGCCCGCGAGGACTAGCGGGAGTTACCGGGGAGCTGTTTTTT. It yields the protein CASSPRGLAGVTGELFF. V usage is TRBV13 and J usage is TRBJ2-2, with 13 bases lining up with TRBD2. Trimming took 5 bases from V and 5 from J; bases not matched to a gene: 8. Germline CDR1 is PRHDT and CDR2 is FYEKMQ (reference sequence). The CDR3 covers 17 residues. The full variable domain, in which reference TRBV13 and TRBJ2-2 provide the parts outside the CDR3, is AAGVIQSPRHLIKEKRETATLKCYPIPRHDTVYWYQQGPGQDPQFLISFYEKMQSDKGSIPDRFSAQQFSDYHSELNMSSLELGDSALYFCASSPRGLAGVTGELFFGEGSRLTVL.

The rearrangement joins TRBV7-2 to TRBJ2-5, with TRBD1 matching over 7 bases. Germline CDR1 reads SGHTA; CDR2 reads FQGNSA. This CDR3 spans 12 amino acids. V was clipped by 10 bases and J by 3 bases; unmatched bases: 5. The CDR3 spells CATGTAKETQYF. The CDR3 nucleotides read TGTGCCACTGGGACAGCCAAAGAGACCCAGTACTTC.

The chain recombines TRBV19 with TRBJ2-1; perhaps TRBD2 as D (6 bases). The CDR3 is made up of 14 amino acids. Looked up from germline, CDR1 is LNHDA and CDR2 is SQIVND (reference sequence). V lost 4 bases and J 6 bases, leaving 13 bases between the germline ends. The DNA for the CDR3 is TGTGCCAGTAGTAGCGGGATGGACCTCAATGAGCAGTTCTTC. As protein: CASSSGMDLNEQFF.

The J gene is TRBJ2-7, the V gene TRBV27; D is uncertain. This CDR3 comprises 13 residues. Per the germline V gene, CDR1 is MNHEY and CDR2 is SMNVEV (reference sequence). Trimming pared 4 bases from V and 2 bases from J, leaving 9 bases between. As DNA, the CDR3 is TGTGCCAGCAGTTCAATTCAAACCTACGAGCAGTACTTC. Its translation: CASSSIQTYEQYF.

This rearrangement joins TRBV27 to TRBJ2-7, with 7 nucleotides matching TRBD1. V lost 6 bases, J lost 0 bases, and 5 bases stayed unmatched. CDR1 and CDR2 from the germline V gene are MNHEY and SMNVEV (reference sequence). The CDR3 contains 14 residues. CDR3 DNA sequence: TGTGCCAGCAGGCTGGGACAGAGCTCCTACGAGCAGTACTTC. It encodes CASRLGQSSYEQYF.

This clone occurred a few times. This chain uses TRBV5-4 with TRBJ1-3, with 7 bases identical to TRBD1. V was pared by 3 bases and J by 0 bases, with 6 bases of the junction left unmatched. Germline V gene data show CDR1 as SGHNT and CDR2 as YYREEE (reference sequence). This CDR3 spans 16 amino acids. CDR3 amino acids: CASSSGQTTSGNTIYF. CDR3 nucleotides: TGTGCCAGCAGCTCGGGACAGACAACCTCTGGAAACACCATATATTTT. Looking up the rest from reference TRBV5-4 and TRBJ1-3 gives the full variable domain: ETGVTQSPTHLIKTRGQQVTLRCSSQSGHNTVSWYQQALGQGPQFIFQYYREEENGRGNFPPRFSGLQFPNYSSELNVNALELDDSALYLCASSSGQTTSGNTIYFGEGSWLTVV.

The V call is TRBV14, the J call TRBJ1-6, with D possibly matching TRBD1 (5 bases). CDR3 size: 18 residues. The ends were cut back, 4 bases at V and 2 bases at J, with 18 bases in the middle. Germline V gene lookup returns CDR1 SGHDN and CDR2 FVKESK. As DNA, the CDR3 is TGTGCCAGCAGCCTCAAATCGACCGGGGGAACCTATAATTCACCCCTCCACTTT. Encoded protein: CASSLKSTGGTYNSPLHF.

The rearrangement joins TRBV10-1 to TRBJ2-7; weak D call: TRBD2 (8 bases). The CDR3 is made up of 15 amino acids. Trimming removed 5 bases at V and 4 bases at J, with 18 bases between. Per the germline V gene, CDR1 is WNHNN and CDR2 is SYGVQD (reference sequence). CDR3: CASSQGGSGMYEQYF. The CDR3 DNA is TGCGCCAGCAGTCAGGGGGGTAGCGGGATGTACGAGCAGTACTTC.